The 6 T cell receptor beta chains below all came from one sample that was sequenced in a study of PD-L1 blockade in urothelial cancer. Time point denoted: pretreatment peripheral blood. The method was immunoSEQ multiplex PCR; TCRdb's version includes in-frame clones alone and lacks a portion of them. The profile shows tens of thousands of clones, 65% to 85% of them singletons. This material consisted of PBMCs, taken around atezolizumab (anti-PD-L1) treatment. Every receptor here comes from a woman in her 70s with urothelial cancer.

The genes are TRBV7-3 and TRBJ2-1; the match to TRBD1 covers 7 bases. Germline-derived CDR1 and CDR2 are SGHTA and FQGTGA. The CDR3 spans 17 residues. V gave up 5 bases and J gave up 2 bases; unmatched junction bases: 12. CDR3 protein: CASSPDGDRATYNEQFF. In nucleotides, the CDR3 is TGTGCCAGCAGCCCCGATGGGGACAGAGCTACCTACAATGAGCAGTTCTTC.

The chain is built from TRBV11-2 and TRBJ1-4, with 9 bases aligning to TRBD1. Per the germline V gene, CDR1 is SGHAT and CDR2 is FQNNGV. The CDR3 is made up of 16 amino acids. V lost 2 bases and J lost 4; bases outside the gene matches: 5. The CDR3 here is CASSLLQGAGNEKLFF. The CDR3 nucleotides are TGTGCCAGCAGCTTACTACAGGGGGCCGGTAATGAAAAACTGTTTTTT.

The chain has TRBV28 and TRBJ2-1; weak D call: TRBD1 (6 bases). V shed 3 bases and J shed 10 bases, with 10 bases lying between them. CDR3 length equals 12 residues. Germline values: CDR1 MDHEN, CDR2 SYDVKM. CDR3 amino acids: CASSFPGDEQFF. In DNA, the CDR3 is TGTGCCAGCAGTTTCCCAGGGGACGAGCAGTTCTTC.

This clone was seen a single time. The chain recombines TRBV29-1 with TRBJ1-2; no firm D call. The CDR3 consists of 11 residues. CDR1 is SQVTM and CDR2 is ANQGSEA in the germline V gene. The CDR3 sequence is CSSKGAGGYTF. CDR3 nucleotides: TGCAGTTCAAAGGGCGCGGGTGGCTACACCTTC.

The CDR3 spells CASSTTAGGPYEQYF. CDR3 sequence (DNA): TGTGCCAGCAGCACCACGGCTGGGGGCCCCTACGAGCAGTACTTC. V usage is TRBV7-8 and J usage is TRBJ2-7; weak D call: TRBD1 (6 bases). The CDR3 spans 15 residues. The germline gives CDR1 SGHVS, CDR2 FQNEAQ. V shed 5 bases and J shed 2 bases, with 16 bases lying between them. The whole variable domain, filled in from reference TRBV7-8 and TRBJ2-7, reads GAGVSQSPRYKVAKRGQDVALRCDPISGHVSLFWYQQALGQGPEFLTYFQNEAQLDKSGLPSDRFFAERPEGSVSTLKIQRTQQEDSAVYLCASSTTAGGPYEQYFGPGTRLTVT.

The chain employs TRBV19 and TRBJ2-7; 7 nucleotides line up with TRBD1. The V segment lost 4 bases and the J segment 3 bases; nucleotides outside the gene matches: 3. The CDR3 totals 13 residues. Germline V gene data show CDR1 as LNHDA and CDR2 as SQIVND (reference sequence). CDR3 nucleotides: TGTGCCAGTAGTAGGGACAGAAACTACGAGCAGTACTTC. It specifies CASSRDRNYEQYF.